This T cell receptor (beta chain) was obtained from a study of blood T cell repertoires in COVID-19. Whole-study context: The samples span acute and convalescent COVID-19 from the United States, Italy and Spain. T cells, B-cell-depleted T cells, or PBMCs provided the cDNA or gDNA that served as material.

Germline values: CDR1 SGHRS, CDR2 YFSETQ. This CDR3 is 16 amino acids long. After removal of 0 bases from V and 3 bases from J, the junction contained 4 bases not matched to a gene. Original handling: Amplification from reference gene primers served as the basis for estimated nucleated cell counts. Profiling relied on immunoSEQ multiplex PCR, and the TCRdb table lists in-frame clones only, not all of them. That table supplies the V and J calls and clone size; D and trimming were determined from the DNA. This table has roughly 150,000 clones, 82% appearing once. Sequenced input: peripheral blood. The TCR originated in a woman older than 75 with active or convalescent COVID-19. The rearrangement links TRBV5-1 to TRBJ2-2; the match to TRBD2 covers 8 bases. The CDR3 is CASSLGPGGYTGELFF. The CDR3 coding sequence is TGCGCCAGCAGCTTGGGTCCGGGAGGGTACACCGGGGAGCTGTTTTTT.